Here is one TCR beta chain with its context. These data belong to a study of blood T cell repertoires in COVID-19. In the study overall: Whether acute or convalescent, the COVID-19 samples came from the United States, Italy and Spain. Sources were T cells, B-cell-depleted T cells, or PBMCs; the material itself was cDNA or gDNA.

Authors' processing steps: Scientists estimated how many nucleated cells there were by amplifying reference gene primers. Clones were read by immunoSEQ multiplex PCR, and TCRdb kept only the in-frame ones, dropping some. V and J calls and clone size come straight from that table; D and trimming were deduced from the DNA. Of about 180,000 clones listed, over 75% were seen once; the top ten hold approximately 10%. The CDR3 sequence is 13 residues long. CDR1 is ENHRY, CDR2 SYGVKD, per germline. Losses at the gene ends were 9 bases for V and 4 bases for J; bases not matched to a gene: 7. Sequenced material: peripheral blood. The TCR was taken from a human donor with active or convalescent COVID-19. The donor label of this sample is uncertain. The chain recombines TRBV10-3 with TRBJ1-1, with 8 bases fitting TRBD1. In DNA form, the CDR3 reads TGTGCCATATCCAGGGGGCAGGGCACTGAAGCTTTCTTT. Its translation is CAISRGQGTEAFF.